In this sample, the clone carrying this TCR beta chain turned up once. The CDR3 loop spans 15 amino acids. CDR1 KGHSH and CDR2 LQKENI come from the germline V gene. V shed 3 bases and J 2 bases; nucleotides not matched to a gene: 4. The treatment denotes: roughly 20 received Ad26.COV2.S at low or high dose, single or two shots; several received placebo; per-sample allocation not given. Sampling was performed 63 days after the first vaccine or placebo injection. The entry originates in a study of Ad26.COV2.S vaccination and SARS-CoV-2 variants. The assay was immunoSEQ multiplex PCR, and TCRdb's table has in-frame clones only and misses some. Among hundreds of thousands of clones listed, about 85% were seen once.

The specimen was peripheral blood, collected in a trial of Ad26.COV2.S vaccine versus placebo. The receptor was isolated from a person between 18 and 65 years old who received the Ad26.COV2.S COVID-19 vaccine or a placebo. This sequence joins TRBV18 and TRBJ1-3, with 7 bases matching TRBD1. The CDR3 sequence: CASSPPDRAGNTIYF. The CDR3 DNA follows: TGTGCCAGCTCACCCCCTGACAGGGCTGGAAACACCATATATTTT.